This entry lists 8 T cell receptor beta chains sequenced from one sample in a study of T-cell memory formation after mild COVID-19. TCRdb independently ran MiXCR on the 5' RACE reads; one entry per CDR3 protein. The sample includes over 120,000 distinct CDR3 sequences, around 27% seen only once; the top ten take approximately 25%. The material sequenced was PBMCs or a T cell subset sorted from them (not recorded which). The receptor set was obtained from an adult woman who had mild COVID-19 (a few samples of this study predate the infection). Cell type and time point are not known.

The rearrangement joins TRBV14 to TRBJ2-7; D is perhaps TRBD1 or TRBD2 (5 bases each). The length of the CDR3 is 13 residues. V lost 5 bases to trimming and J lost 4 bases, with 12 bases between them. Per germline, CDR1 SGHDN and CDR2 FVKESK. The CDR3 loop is CASSNRDGYEQYF. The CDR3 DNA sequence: TGTGCCAGCAGCAACCGGGACGGATACGAGCAGTACTTC.

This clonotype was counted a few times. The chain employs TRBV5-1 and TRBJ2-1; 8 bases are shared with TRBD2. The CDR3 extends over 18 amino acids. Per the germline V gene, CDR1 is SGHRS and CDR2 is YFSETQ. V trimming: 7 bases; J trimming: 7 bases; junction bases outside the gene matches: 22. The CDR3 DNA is TGCGCCAGCTTCTCCTCCGGGGATAGCGGGACCCTTCTTAATGAGCAGTTCTTC. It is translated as CASFSSGDSGTLLNEQFF.

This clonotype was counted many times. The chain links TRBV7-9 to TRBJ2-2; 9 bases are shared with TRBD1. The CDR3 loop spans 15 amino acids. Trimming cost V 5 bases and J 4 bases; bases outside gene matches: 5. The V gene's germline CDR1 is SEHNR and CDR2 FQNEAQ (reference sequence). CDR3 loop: CASSLGQGSTGELFF. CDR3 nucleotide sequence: TGTGCCAGCAGCCTGGGACAGGGAAGCACCGGGGAGCTGTTTTTT.

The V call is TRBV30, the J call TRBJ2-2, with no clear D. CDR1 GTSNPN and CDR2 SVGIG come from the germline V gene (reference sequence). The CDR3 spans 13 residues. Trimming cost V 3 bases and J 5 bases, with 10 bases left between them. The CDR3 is CAWRDPWTGELFF. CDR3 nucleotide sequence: TGTGCCTGGAGAGATCCTTGGACCGGGGAGCTGTTTTTT.

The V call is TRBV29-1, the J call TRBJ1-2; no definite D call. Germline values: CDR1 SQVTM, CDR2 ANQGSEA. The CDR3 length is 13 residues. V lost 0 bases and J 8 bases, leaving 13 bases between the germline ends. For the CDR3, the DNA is TGCAGCGTTGAAGAGTATCGACCCCAAGGCTACACCTTC. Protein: CSVEEYRPQGYTF.

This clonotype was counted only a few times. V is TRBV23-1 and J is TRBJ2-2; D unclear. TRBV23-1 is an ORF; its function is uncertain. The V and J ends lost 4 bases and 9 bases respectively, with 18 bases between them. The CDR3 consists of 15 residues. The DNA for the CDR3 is TGCGCCAGCAGTCCAGACGGCGCTTTCCTCTGGGAGCTGTTTTTT. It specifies CASSPDGAFLWELFF.

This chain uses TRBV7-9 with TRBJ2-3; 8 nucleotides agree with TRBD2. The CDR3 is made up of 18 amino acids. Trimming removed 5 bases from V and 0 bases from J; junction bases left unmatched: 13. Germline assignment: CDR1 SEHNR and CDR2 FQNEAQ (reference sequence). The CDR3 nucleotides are TGTGCCAGCAGCCTCGGCGGTAGCGGGGTACCTAGCACAGATACGCAGTATTTT. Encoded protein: CASSLGGSGVPSTDTQYF.

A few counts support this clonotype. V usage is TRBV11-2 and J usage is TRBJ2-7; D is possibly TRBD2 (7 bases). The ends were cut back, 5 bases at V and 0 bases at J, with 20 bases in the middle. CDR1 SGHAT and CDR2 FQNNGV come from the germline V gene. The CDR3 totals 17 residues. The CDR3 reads CASSLGRGGLNSYEQYF. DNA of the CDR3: TGTGCCAGCAGCCTCGGTAGGGGGGGGTTAAACTCCTACGAGCAGTACTTC. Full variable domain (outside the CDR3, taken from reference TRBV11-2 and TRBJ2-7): EAGVAQSPRYKIIEKRQSVAFWCNPISGHATLYWYQQILGQGPKLLIQFQNNGVVDDSQLPKDRFSAERLKGVDSTLKIQPAKLEDSAVYLCASSLGRGGLNSYEQYFGPGTRLTVT.